The sequence of this T cell receptor (beta chain) was determined in a study of T cells in Graves' hyperthyroidism and ophthalmopathy (dated by TCRdb to between 2018 and 2021). Background for the entire study: Peripheral blood samples were taken at the time of initial diagnosis, prior to any treatment. TCR V-J signatures able to tell the groups apart were searched for in a discovery cohort of more than 90 patients, of whom over 40 had Graves' ophthalmopathy and more than 55 had stable Graves' hyperthyroidism. Prospective prediction of ophthalmopathy was tested in an independent validation cohort of fewer than 20 hyperthyroidism patients and 17 patients who later progressed to ophthalmopathy. The roughly 91 discovery patients were randomly divided into training and test sets at a 7:3 ratio. In addition, the study compared T-cell repertoires in thyroid tissue and in blood from six Graves' hyperthyroidism patients. After blood sampling, hyperthyroidism patients were treated with methimazole at a starting dose of 30 mg daily, and ophthalmopathy patients were treated with high-dose intravenous methylprednisolone. The paper describes TCR Vbeta CDR3 sequencing of more than 120 peripheral blood samples, made up of about 41 ophthalmopathy patients, around 78 hyperthyroidism patients and roughly 17 progressor patients. Paper-wide results and their limitations: Most expanded thyroid clonotypes (frequency above 0.001) were also detected in blood, a finding suggesting that blood repertoires may reflect thyroid immune responses. In validation, progression to ophthalmopathy was predicted by the model with about 70% sensitivity and roughly 76% specificity, a median of roughly 6 months before onset. A 13 V-J signature model separated ophthalmopathy from stable hyperthyroidism, with approximately 86% sensitivity and just under 84% specificity in cross-validation and 80%/75% in testing. No statistical method was used to fix the sample size in advance, and group allocation was not hidden from the investigators.

In the ophthalmopathy patients, disease was moderately to severely active, with a Clinical Activity Score of 3 or more, a NOSPECS grade of 4 or more, and a duration of less than 3 months. Patients with uncontrolled infections, other autoimmune diseases, pregnancy or lactation were excluded. Diagnoses were established on the basis of clinical symptoms, serum thyroxine and TRAb, thyroid ultrasound, and orbital computed tomography. PBMCs were isolated from about 9.1 ml of fresh peripheral blood by Ficoll-Paque density gradient centrifugation. Total RNA was extracted with Trizol reagent, and quality was checked on an Agilent 2100 Bioanalyzer. TCR beta CDR3 regions were amplified from RNA transcripts. The TCR CDR3 was subjected to a first round of RT-PCR using the HTBI primer set and the Qiagen OneStep RT-PCR kit. A second multiplex PCR round built the libraries, followed by size selection and purification. Paired-end sequencing of the libraries was performed with 100 bp reads on an Illumina HiSeq2000. On the authors' methods: Raw data were processed with SOAPnuke, discarding reads with adapters, uncalled bases, mean Phred below 15, or no exact constant-primer or identifier match. COPE v1.2.5 was used to merge high-quality paired reads, and clonotypes were defined as unique nucleotide sequences. MiTCR v1.1 was used to align the clonotypes against IMGT TRBV, TRBD and TRBJ reference segments. The analysis included only V-J combinations with a frequency above 0.0001, which together covered roughly 99% of the repertoires. A TCS score was defined as the ratio between F50 (clonal expansion) and ExV (chaos), using BLOSUM62-based TCRdist between CDR3 peptides within each V-J. Welch's t-statistics and random forest reduced some 510 V-J features to roughly 13, which were used in a naive Bayes classifier (R e1071). TCRdb took the public reads, trimmed them with fastp at Q25, ran MiXCR for clone calling and kept in-frame beta chains. Entries are consolidated by CDR3 protein sequence, retaining the most common genes and DNA. V and J calls and clone size were set by TCRdb, not the authors. The sample contains over 500,000 distinct CDR3 sequences, around 16% of them found a single time. Together, the top ten hold approximately 32% of the sample.

Spanning cysteine to phenylalanine, the CDR3 consists of 14 amino acids. The retained sequence is limited to the CDR3, 42 bases, with the frame set at the first base. According to the germline V gene, CDR1 reads MDHEN and CDR2 reads SYDVKM. Trimming removed 8 bases from V and 4 bases from J; the gene matches leave 3 bases unexplained. This clonotype was seen repeatedly, ten times or more. There is no known antigen for this receptor. Per-base quality was not reported, and no clone a single base away is much larger than it. The specimen was blood. This chain is built from TRBV28 and TRBJ2-1, with 12 bases aligning to TRBD2. The TCR originated in a woman in her twenties or thirties with Graves' ophthalmopathy. This receptor has the CDR3 CASLLAGGYNEQFF. The bases read TGTGCCAGCCTACTAGCGGGAGGATACAATGAGCAGTTCTTC.